The 27 T cell receptor beta chains listed next were all sequenced from one sample in a study of blood T cell repertoires in COVID-19. The protocol was immunoSEQ multiplex PCR, while the TCRdb copy is restricted to in-frame clones and leaves out a portion. In the table there are about 130,000 clones, around four fifths of which are singletons. The sequencing input was peripheral blood. The receptors come from a man aged 35-49 years with active or convalescent COVID-19.

The chain recombines TRBV7-2 with TRBJ2-3; TRBD2 might be the D (6 bases). Germline loops: CDR1 SGHTA, CDR2 FQGNSA. Trimming stripped 5 bases from V and 0 bases from J, with 9 bases between. This CDR3 has 14 residues. CDR3 bases: TGTGCCAGCAGCGTTGGGACTAGCACAGATACGCAGTATTTT. Translating it yields CASSVGTSTDTQYF.

The gene calls are TRBV19 and TRBJ2-1, with a possible D match to TRBD1 (6 bases). In germline, CDR1 is LNHDA, CDR2 SQIVND (reference sequence). Trimming pared 6 bases from V and 6 bases from J, leaving 21 bases between. The CDR3 runs 16 residues. The CDR3 bases are TGTGCCAGTAGGAGTTTGGGGGAAACAGGGACCAATGAGCAGTTCTTC. It codes for CASRSLGETGTNEQFF. Looking up the rest from reference TRBV19 and TRBJ2-1 gives the full variable domain: DGGITQSPKYLFRKEGQNVTLSCEQNLNHDAMYWYRQDPGQGLRLIYYSQIVNDFQKGDIAEGYSVSREKKESFPLTVTSAQKNPTAFYLCASRSLGETGTNEQFFGPGTRLTVL.

V is TRBV5-4 and J is TRBJ1-4; 10 positions match TRBD1. The length of the CDR3 is 16 residues. V was clipped by 5 bases and J by 5 bases; unmatched bases: 9. From germline, CDR1 is SGHNT and CDR2 YYREEE (reference sequence). In nucleotides, the CDR3 is TGTGCCAGCAGTCGTGACCCGGGACAGGGGAATGAAAAACTGTTTTTT. Its translation: CASSRDPGQGNEKLFF.

The chain employs TRBV19 and TRBJ2-5; D remains ambiguous. The CDR3 is made up of 13 amino acids. Germline assignment: CDR1 LNHDA and CDR2 SQIVND (reference sequence). Trimming cost V 2 bases and J 3 bases, with 7 bases left between them. In nucleotides, the CDR3 is TGTGCCAGTAGTATAAACAGAAAAGAGACCCAGTACTTC. This encodes CASSINRKETQYF.

The chain carries TRBV24-1 and TRBJ2-5; TRBD1 matches at 11 bases. The trim removed 3 bases at V and 4 bases at J, leaving 9 bases unmatched. Germline V gene data show CDR1 as KGHDR and CDR2 as SFDVKD. The CDR3 has 17 residues. The CDR3 DNA follows: TGTGCCACCAGTGATACTTCCGGGACAGGGGGGCCAGAGACCCAGTACTTC. Residues: CATSDTSGTGGPETQYF.

This clone was seen just once. This chain connects TRBV5-1 to TRBJ2-3; TRBD2 matches 12 bases. Germline V gene lookup returns CDR1 SGHRS and CDR2 YFSETQ. The CDR3 totals 15 residues. Germline trimming cut 6 bases from V and 1 base from J; bases unmatched to any gene: 3. The CDR3 DNA follows: TGCGCCAGCACTAGCGGGGGGGACCGCACAGATACGCAGTATTTT. The encoded protein is CASTSGGDRTDTQYF.

This clone has a single count. V and J are TRBV27 and TRBJ1-1; D is unresolved. CDR3 length: 13 amino acids. In germline, CDR1 is MNHEY, CDR2 SMNVEV (reference sequence). The germline V and J ends were trimmed by 2 bases and 2 bases, with 6 bases remaining between them. The CDR3 protein is CASSLGLNTEAFF. The CDR3, as DNA: TGTGCCAGCAGTTTAGGACTTAACACTGAAGCTTTCTTT.

V is TRBV30 and J is TRBJ2-4, with D hard to call. The CDR3 is 12 amino acids. Trimming left V 1 base short and J 6 bases short, with 7 bases between. The V gene's germline CDR1 is GTSNPN and CDR2 SVGIG (reference sequence). The DNA of the CDR3 is TGTGCCTGGAGTGAAACTTCAAACATTCAGTACTTC. Its protein is CAWSETSNIQYF.

This chain connects TRBV5-4 to TRBJ2-7, with 7 bases that match TRBD2. Germline CDR1 is SGHNT and CDR2 is YYREEE (reference sequence). CDR3 length: 16 residues. Trimming at V came to 5 bases and at J to 6 bases, leaving 17 bases not matched to a gene. CDR3 amino acids: CASSPGGERVQAEQYF. CDR3 in DNA: TGTGCCAGCAGTCCTGGGGGGGAGCGGGTTCAGGCCGAGCAGTACTTC.

V is TRBV28 and J is TRBJ1-2; 7 bases agree with TRBD1. CDR1 is MDHEN and CDR2 is SYDVKM in the germline V gene. V was clipped by 7 bases and J by 4 bases; unmatched bases: 12. The CDR3 runs 15 residues. DNA for the CDR3: TGTGCCAGCACCCAAGATGCGGGACAGCTCTATGGCTACACCTTC. Translating gives CASTQDAGQLYGYTF.

V is TRBV18 and J is TRBJ2-7, with 7 bases lining up with TRBD1. The CDR3 sequence is 13 residues long. The germline CDR1 and CDR2 sequences are KGHSH and LQKENI. V was pared by 6 bases and J by 3 bases, with 5 bases of the junction left unmatched. DNA of the CDR3: TGTGCCAGCTCGGGACAGAACTTCTACGAGCAGTACTTC. Translated, it gives CASSGQNFYEQYF.

This chain joins TRBV6-5 and TRBJ2-5; TRBD2 matches 9 bases. Unmatched junction bases numbered 8, after V lost 4 bases and J lost 2 bases. The CDR3 covers 16 residues. Per germline, CDR1 MNHEY and CDR2 SVGAGI. The DNA for the CDR3 is TGTGCCAGCAGTTTCTCCCGGGCGGGGGGGCAAGAGACCCAGTACTTC. This encodes CASSFSRAGGQETQYF.

The chain links TRBV3-1 (or the pseudogene TRBV3-2) to TRBJ2-1, with D possibly matching TRBD2 (7 bases). Trimming removed 2 bases from V and 0 bases from J, with 14 bases in between. This CDR3 has 17 amino acids. The germline V gene encodes CDR1 LGHDT and CDR2 YNNKEL (reference sequence). The CDR3 loop is CASSQREEGHSYNEQFF. The CDR3 bases are TGTGCCAGCAGCCAACGGGAGGAGGGACACTCCTACAATGAGCAGTTCTTC.

The rearrangement links TRBV19 to TRBJ1-4; maybe TRBD1 (6 bases). Trimming left V 4 bases short and J 4 bases short, with 10 bases between. Germline CDR1 reads LNHDA; CDR2 reads SQIVND (reference sequence). There are 14 residues in the CDR3. CDR3 coding DNA: TGTGCCAGTAGTACAGGGGCCCTTAATGAAAAACTGTTTTTT. Its protein product is CASSTGALNEKLFF.

This clone was recorded once. The chain recombines TRBV19 with TRBJ2-1; no firm D call. CDR1 is LNHDA, CDR2 SQIVND, per germline (reference sequence). With 3 bases removed from V and 5 bases from J, the gap between germline ends came to 11 bases. CDR3 length: 14 amino acids. The DNA for the CDR3 is TGTGCCAGTAGTATCAGTCCTAGGAACAATGAGCAGTTCTTC. Protein product: CASSISPRNNEQFF.

The chain joins TRBV3-1 (or the pseudogene TRBV3-2) to TRBJ2-7; 10 bases match TRBD1. V lost 4 bases, J lost 5 bases, and 2 bases stayed unmatched. The germline CDR1 and CDR2 sequences are LGHDT and YNNKEL (reference sequence). CDR3 length: 13 residues. The CDR3 DNA reads as TGTGCCAGCAGCCGGGACAGGGGCCACGAGCAGTACTTC. Amino acids: CASSRDRGHEQYF.

The chain carries TRBV10-3 and TRBJ2-5; D remains unclear. The germline CDR1 and CDR2 sequences are ENHRY and SYGVKD. CDR3 length: 11 residues. The V gene lost 6 bases and the J gene lost 4 bases, with 6 bases spanning the gap. CDR3 DNA sequence: TGTGCCATCAGGGCCACAGAGACCCAGTACTTC. This translates into CAIRATETQYF.

This rearrangement joins TRBV6-2 or TRBV6-3 to TRBJ1-2, with D uncertain. The germline V and J ends were trimmed by 0 bases and 4 bases, with 12 bases remaining between them. Germline lookup yields CDR1 MNHEY and CDR2 SVGEGT. The CDR3 has 15 residues. CDR3 coding DNA: TGTGCCAGCAGTTACTCGAGGTCGGGATCCTATGGCTACACCTTC. Translation: CASSYSRSGSYGYTF.

This chain joins TRBV30 and TRBJ1-5, with D unclear. Germline CDR1 and CDR2: GTSNPN and SVGIG (reference sequence). There are 13 residues in the CDR3. Deletions cut 1 base from V and 0 bases from J, with 4 bases between. The CDR3 region is CAWSGDSNQPQHF. The CDR3, as DNA: TGTGCCTGGAGTGGCGATAGCAATCAGCCCCAGCATTTT.

This clone appeared a few times. The J gene is TRBJ1-1, the V gene TRBV14; no definite D call. V was pared by 4 bases and J by 0 bases, with 3 bases between. The germline gives CDR1 SGHDN, CDR2 FVKESK. CDR3 size: 12 residues. The CDR3 sequence is CASSPLNTEAFF. DNA for the CDR3: TGTGCCAGCAGCCCTCTGAACACTGAAGCTTTCTTT.

The genes are TRBV3-1 (or the pseudogene TRBV3-2) and TRBJ1-3; D is possibly TRBD1 (5 bases). V gave up 1 base and J gave up 4 bases, with 14 bases separating them. Germline CDR1 and CDR2: LGHDT and YNNKEL (reference sequence). The CDR3 length is 16 residues. CDR3 sequence reads: CASSQALGAAGNTIYF. DNA for the CDR3: TGTGCCAGCAGCCAAGCGTTAGGGGCGGCGGGAAACACCATATATTTT.

The chain recombines TRBV5-4 with TRBJ2-1, with D perhaps matching TRBD1 (6 bases). Germline values: CDR1 SGHNT, CDR2 YYREEE (reference sequence). V was cut by 2 bases and J by 6 bases, with 9 bases left in between. The CDR3 has 13 residues. The CDR3 region has the DNA TGTGCCAGCAGCTTCACAGGGAGCAATGAGCAGTTCTTC. Protein sequence: CASSFTGSNEQFF.

The V call is TRBV5-4, the J call TRBJ1-1; 8 nucleotides align to TRBD1. With V trimmed by 4 bases and J by 1 base, 3 bases remained unmatched. There are 14 residues in the CDR3. Germline values: CDR1 SGHNT, CDR2 YYREEE (reference sequence). The CDR3 nucleotides read TGTGCCAGCAGCCCAGGACAGGGGAACACTGAAGCTTTCTTT. Protein sequence: CASSPGQGNTEAFF.

This clone occurred a few times. V gene TRBV6-5 combines with J gene TRBJ1-5, with TRBD1 as a possible D gene (5 bases). Trimming removed 7 bases from V and 7 bases from J, with 14 bases in between. There are 13 residues in the CDR3. Germline CDR1 is MNHEY and CDR2 is SVGAGI. CDR3 coding DNA: TGTGCCAGCACCGGGACTTTAGGGCAGCCCCAGCATTTT. This codes for CASTGTLGQPQHF.

The CDR3 here is CASSRSGNQPQHF. The CDR3 region has the DNA TGTGCCAGCAGTCGTAGTGGCAATCAGCCCCAGCATTTT. The chain combines TRBV7-9 with TRBJ1-5; D gene ambiguous. The CDR3 is 13 amino acids. Germline-derived CDR1 and CDR2 are SEHNR and FQNEAQ (reference sequence). The V end lost 6 bases, the J end lost 2 bases, and 8 bases lay between the germline ends.

This clone was seen once. The chain joins TRBV27 to TRBJ1-5; D gene ambiguous. The V gene's germline CDR1 is MNHEY and CDR2 SMNVEV (reference sequence). The CDR3 contains 13 residues. V gave up 4 bases and J gave up 7 bases, with 11 bases separating them. This CDR3 is CASSSAGYQPQHF. The CDR3 DNA follows: TGTGCCAGCAGTTCCGCGGGCTACCAGCCCCAGCATTTT.

The DNA for the CDR3 is TGTGCCAGCAGCTTGGGCGGGACAGGGGGCTACGAGCAGTACTTC. This translates into CASSLGGTGGYEQYF. The V and J genes are TRBV5-4 and TRBJ2-7; 11 bases are a match to TRBD1. This CDR3 has 15 amino acids. CDR1 and CDR2 (germline): SGHNT, YYREEE (reference sequence). V shed 0 bases, J shed 3 bases, and the junction held 2 bases outside the gene matches.